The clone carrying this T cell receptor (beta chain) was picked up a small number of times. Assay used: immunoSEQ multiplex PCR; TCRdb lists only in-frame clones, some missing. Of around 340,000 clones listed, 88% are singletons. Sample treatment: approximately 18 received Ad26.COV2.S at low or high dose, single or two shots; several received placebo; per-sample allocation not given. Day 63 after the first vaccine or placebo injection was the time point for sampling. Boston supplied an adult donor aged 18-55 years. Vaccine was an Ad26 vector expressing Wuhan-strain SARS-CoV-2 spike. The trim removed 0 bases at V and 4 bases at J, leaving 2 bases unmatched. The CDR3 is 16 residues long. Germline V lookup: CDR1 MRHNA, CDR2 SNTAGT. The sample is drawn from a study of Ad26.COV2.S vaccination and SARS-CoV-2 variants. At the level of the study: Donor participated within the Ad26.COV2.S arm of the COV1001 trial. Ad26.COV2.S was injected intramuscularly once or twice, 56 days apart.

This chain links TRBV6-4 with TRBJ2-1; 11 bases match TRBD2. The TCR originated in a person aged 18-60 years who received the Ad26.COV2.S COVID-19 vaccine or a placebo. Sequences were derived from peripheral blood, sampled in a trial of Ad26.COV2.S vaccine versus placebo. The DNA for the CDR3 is TGTGCCAGCAGTGACTCCGGACTAGCGGGTTACAATGAGCAGTTCTTC. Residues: CASSDSGLAGYNEQFF.